This T cell receptor (beta chain) was retrieved from a study of cytomegalovirus exposure and HLA in healthy donors. Regarding the study as a whole: Of the V segments, some could not be distinguished, including TRBV6-2 and TRBV6-3, and were excluded.

With respect to this clone: Its antigen is undetermined.

A multiplex PCR was run with 60 Vbeta primers and 13 Jbeta primers. TCRdb's copy holds only in-frame clones and misses some; the assay was immunoSEQ multiplex PCR. The table lists 160,000 or so clones, approximately 84% of them singletons. The germline CDR1 and CDR2 sequences are SGHKS and YYEKEE (reference sequence). This CDR3 contains 16 residues. V dropped 5 bases and J dropped 1 base, with 16 bases sitting between them. The source of this sequence is a male donor in good health and CMV-seropositive. What was sequenced was PBMCs. The chain joins TRBV5-5 to TRBJ2-1; the D gene is possibly TRBD2 (6 bases). CDR3 coding DNA: TGTGCCAGCAGTCACGTAGCGGCGAATTCCTACAATGAGCAGTTCTTC. It encodes CASSHVAANSYNEQFF.